This T cell receptor beta chain was captured by sequencing in a study of molecular identifiers for immune sequencing clone quantification. Study-wide context: Replicate experiments took RNA from about 20,000 or 100,000 naive CD8 cells, divided it five ways and sequenced four. Findings and limits, study-wide: Investigators reportedly could detect spiked Jurkat TCR RNA from one cell among around 930,000 naive cells.

TCRdb independently ran MiXCR on the PCR reads; one entry per CDR3 protein. Here the sample spans 85,000 to 100,000 distinct CDR3 sequences, about 24% being singletons. This clonotype was recorded many times. Its antigen is currently unknown. The CDR3 has 15 amino acids. V was clipped by 5 bases and J by 4 bases, with 14 bases between them. The germline CDR1 and CDR2 sequences are SNHLY and FYNNEI. The chain employs TRBV2 and TRBJ2-2, with D possibly being TRBD1 or TRBD2 (5 bases each). The specimen sequenced was naive CD8+ T cells from blood, with Jurkat cell RNA spiked in. Subset denoted: FACS-sorted CD8+CD4-CCR7+CD45RA+ naive T cells. The TCR was taken from a human donor in good health. Some libraries in this study had Jurkat cell RNA spiked in. The CDR3 spells CASSFEGLSTGELFF. The CDR3 DNA follows: TGTGCCAGCAGTTTCGAGGGGTTGAGCACCGGGGAGCTGTTTTTT.